Listed here are 30 T cell receptor beta chains from one sample, sequenced in a study of T cell changes during pregnancy in multiple sclerosis. The data were produced by immunoSEQ multiplex PCR, yet TCRdb's version contains in-frame clones alone and is incomplete. The table lists 35,000 to 40,000 clones, nearly 90% of them singletons. This sample comprised CD4+ T cells from peripheral blood mononuclear cells, obtained in the second trimester of pregnancy. The receptors derive from a female donor with multiple sclerosis, enrolled in a pregnancy study.

This clone was picked up one time. The V gene is TRBV5-4, the J gene TRBJ1-1, with 9 bases fitting TRBD1. CDR1 and CDR2 (germline): SGHNT, YYREEE (reference sequence). There are 14 residues in the CDR3. V lost 4 bases and J lost 4; bases outside the gene matches: 5. Here the CDR3 DNA reads TGTGCCAGCAGCATACAGGGGGCGGGCACTGAAGCTTTCTTT. As protein: CASSIQGAGTEAFF.

The chain is built from TRBV6-5 and TRBJ2-5; 7 nucleotides match TRBD1. There are 15 residues in the CDR3. The germline V gene has CDR1 MNHEY and CDR2 SVGAGI. V shed 5 bases and J 1 base; nucleotides not matched to a gene: 7. The CDR3 DNA is TGTGCCAGCAGTCAGACAGGGACAGCCCAAGAGACCCAGTACTTC. It specifies CASSQTGTAQETQYF.

This chain uses TRBV6-6 with TRBJ2-4, with no clear D. CDR1 MNHNY and CDR2 SVGAGI come from the germline V gene (reference sequence). V dropped 6 bases and J dropped 6 bases, with 18 bases sitting between them. CDR3 length: 15 amino acids. CDR3 in amino acids: CASSPILPTGNIQYF. The CDR3 DNA reads as TGTGCCAGCAGCCCCATCTTACCCACGGGAAACATTCAGTACTTC.

The chain carries TRBV7-2 and TRBJ1-1, with 8 bases fitting TRBD1. The length of the CDR3 is 15 residues. V lost 5 bases to trimming and J lost 1 base; unmatched junction nucleotides: 6. The germline V gene has CDR1 SGHTA and CDR2 FQGNSA. The CDR3 coding sequence is TGTGCCAGCAGCAAAGGGGGGACAGGGAACACTGAAGCTTTCTTT. It specifies CASSKGGTGNTEAFF.

The chain uses TRBV7-3 and TRBJ2-7, with 12 bases matching TRBD2. There are 15 residues in the CDR3. The junction had 7 bases not matched to a gene; V was cut back by 5 bases and J by 5 bases. Germline V lookup: CDR1 SGHTA, CDR2 FQGTGA. This CDR3 reads CASSEGLAGRHEQYF. The CDR3 DNA sequence: TGTGCCAGCAGCGAGGGACTAGCGGGTCGACACGAGCAGTACTTC.

V gene TRBV28 combines with J gene TRBJ2-3; TRBD2 matches 8 bases. Unmatched junction bases numbered 10, after V lost 7 bases and J lost 4 bases. The CDR3 is made up of 15 amino acids. The germline gives CDR1 MDHEN, CDR2 SYDVKM. DNA of the CDR3: TGTGCCAGCACCCCAGGCCGGGAGGGCCCAGATACGCAGTATTTT. Protein sequence: CASTPGREGPDTQYF.

This rearrangement joins TRBV28 to TRBJ2-1, with 7 positions matching TRBD1. Trimming at V came to 6 bases and at J to 0 bases, leaving 5 bases not matched to a gene. The CDR3 is 15 residues long. Germline CDR1 and CDR2: MDHEN and SYDVKM. The CDR3 nucleotides are TGTGCCAGCAGCTGGGGACAGTTCTCCTACAATGAGCAGTTCTTC. As protein: CASSWGQFSYNEQFF.

The genes are TRBV28 and TRBJ1-2; 8 nucleotides align to TRBD1. The CDR3 totals 15 residues. Germline-derived CDR1 and CDR2 are MDHEN and SYDVKM. Trimming took 6 bases from V and 4 from J; bases not matched to a gene: 10. DNA of the CDR3: TGTGCCAGCAGCCCAGGACAGGGTCTGCCCTATGGCTACACCTTC. Its protein is CASSPGQGLPYGYTF.

This clone was seen once. The rearrangement uses TRBV6-5 and TRBJ2-1; no firm D call. The CDR3 contains 15 residues. The germline CDR1 and CDR2 sequences are MNHEY and SVGAGI. Trimming removed 0 bases from V and 6 bases from J, with 12 bases in between. CDR3 protein: CASSYSVPPLNEQFF. The CDR3 nucleotides are TGTGCCAGCAGTTACTCGGTCCCCCCACTCAATGAGCAGTTCTTC.

The rearrangement links TRBV7-2 to TRBJ2-5, with 9 bases that match TRBD2. The CDR3 extends over 15 amino acids. The J segment lost 3 bases and the V segment lost 1 base, leaving 3 bases of the junction unmatched. CDR1 is SGHTA and CDR2 is FQGNSA in the germline V gene. The CDR3 region has the DNA TGTGCCAGCAGCTTAGTGGCTAGCGGGGAAGAGACCCAGTACTTC. Translated: CASSLVASGEETQYF.

The chain links TRBV27 to TRBJ2-7; 9 nucleotides align to TRBD1. The length of the CDR3 is 19 residues. The germline gives CDR1 MNHEY, CDR2 SMNVEV (reference sequence). The J segment lost 4 bases and the V segment lost 2 bases, leaving 18 bases of the junction unmatched. The CDR3 DNA is TGTGCCAGCAGTTTAAGGGGAAAAGGGACAGGGCGTGGGTTGTACGAGCAGTACTTC. This translates into CASSLRGKGTGRGLYEQYF.

In DNA, the CDR3 is TGTGCCAGCAGCTTTCCTACGGGGAGCGAGACCCAGTACTTC. Protein sequence: CASSFPTGSETQYF. The V call is TRBV5-4, the J call TRBJ2-5; perhaps TRBD2 as D (5 bases). Deletions cut 2 bases from V and 5 bases from J, with 13 bases between. The V gene's germline CDR1 is SGHNT and CDR2 YYREEE (reference sequence). The CDR3 spans 14 residues.

This chain links TRBV4-1 with TRBJ2-5; 7 nucleotides line up with TRBD2. This CDR3 contains 17 residues. Germline V CDR1 and CDR2: MGHRA, YSYEKL. The V and J ends lost 0 bases and 4 bases, in that order; junction bases with no gene match: 11. The CDR3, as DNA: TGCGCCAGCAGCCAAGATGGGCGGGAGCTCAGGTCAGAGACCCAGTACTTC. Its translation: CASSQDGRELRSETQYF.

This clone was seen a single time. V and J are TRBV7-9 and TRBJ2-6, with a tentative D call TRBD1 (5 bases). The V and J ends lost 2 bases and 0 bases respectively, with 8 bases between them. The CDR3 contains 16 residues. From germline, CDR1 is SEHNR and CDR2 FQNEAQ (reference sequence). DNA of the CDR3: TGTGCCAGCAGCTTATCACAGGCCTCTGGGGCCAACGTCCTGACTTTC. It codes for CASSLSQASGANVLTF.

The chain joins TRBV6-5 to TRBJ2-1, with D perhaps matching TRBD1 (6 bases). Germline-derived CDR1 and CDR2 are MNHEY and SVGAGI. V was shortened by 4 bases and J by 8 bases, with 9 bases between the two germline ends. This CDR3 region has 12 residues. The CDR3 sequence: CASSSQGYEQFF. The CDR3 nucleotides read TGTGCCAGCAGTTCACAGGGCTATGAGCAGTTCTTC.

The J gene is TRBJ1-4, the V gene TRBV7-6; possible D gene TRBD1, 5 bases. This CDR3 region has 15 residues. Trimming took 2 bases from V and 4 from J, leaving 11 bases between them. CDR1 and CDR2 (germline): SGHVS, FNYEAQ. CDR3 DNA sequence: TGTGCCAGCAGCTTACTGCCAGGGTATAATGAAAAACTGTTTTTT. Its translation is CASSLLPGYNEKLFF. Full variable domain (rest looked up from reference TRBV7-6 and TRBJ1-4): GAGVSQSPRYKVTKRGQDVALRCDPISGHVSLYWYRQALGQGPEFLTYFNYEAQQDKSGLPNDRFSAERPEGSISTLTIQRTEQRDSAMYRCASSLLPGYNEKLFFGSGTQLSVL.

J is TRBJ1-5 and V is TRBV29-1; TRBD1 is a possible D gene (5 bases). Germline-derived CDR1 and CDR2 are SQVTM and ANQGSEA. The V end lost 4 bases, the J end lost 7 bases, and 17 bases lay between the germline ends. This CDR3 is built from 14 residues. The chain's CDR3 is CSVAETEKGQPQHF. CDR3 sequence (DNA): TGCAGCGTTGCCGAGACAGAAAAAGGGCAGCCCCAGCATTTT. The full variable domain, completed using reference TRBV29-1 and TRBJ1-5, is SAVISQKPSRDICQRGTSLTIQCQVDSQVTMMFWYRQQPGQSLTLIATANQGSEATYESGFVIDKFPISRPNLTFSTLTVSNMSPEDSSIYLCSVAETEKGQPQHFGDGTRLSIL.

V and J are TRBV27 and TRBJ2-7; D possibly corresponds to TRBD1 (6 bases). Trimming removed 7 bases at V and 1 base at J, with 11 bases between. The CDR3 contains 13 residues. The germline V gene has CDR1 MNHEY and CDR2 SMNVEV (reference sequence). DNA for the CDR3: TGTGCCAGCAAAGTCGGACAGTCCTACGAGCAGTACTTC. This encodes CASKVGQSYEQYF.

The chain couples TRBV27 to TRBJ2-7; 14 bases map to TRBD2. Trimming at V came to 4 bases and at J to 5 bases, leaving 13 bases not matched to a gene. The germline V gene encodes CDR1 MNHEY and CDR2 SMNVEV (reference sequence). The CDR3 is made up of 18 amino acids. In DNA, the CDR3 is TGTGCCAGCAGTTCCCAACGGGGACTAGCGGGAGCTGGCAACGAGCAGTACTTC. It specifies CASSSQRGLAGAGNEQYF.

The genes are TRBV7-9 and TRBJ2-7; 7 nucleotides align to TRBD1. The J segment lost 2 bases and the V segment lost 5 bases, leaving 9 bases of the junction unmatched. The CDR3 totals 15 residues. From germline, CDR1 is SEHNR and CDR2 FQNEAQ (reference sequence). This chain's CDR3 is CASSPRTGPAYEQYF. The DNA of the CDR3 is TGTGCCAGCAGCCCCAGGACAGGACCAGCCTACGAGCAGTACTTC.

This clone was recorded once. The chain uses TRBV6-5 and TRBJ2-7; no reliable D call. V was trimmed by 11 bases and J by 3 bases, leaving 11 bases between them. From germline, CDR1 is MNHEY and CDR2 SVGAGI. The length of the CDR3 is 11 residues. CDR3 in DNA: TGTGCCTCTCGCCTAAACTACGAGCAGTACTTC. This translates into CASRLNYEQYF.

V and J are TRBV6-6 and TRBJ1-5; D is unresolved. Trimming left V 0 bases short and J 3 bases short, with 12 bases between. The CDR3 length is 16 residues. The V gene's germline CDR1 is MNHNY and CDR2 SVGAGI (reference sequence). Here the CDR3 reads CASSYSLSGYNQPQHF. CDR3 bases: TGTGCCAGCAGTTACTCGCTATCAGGCTACAATCAGCCCCAGCATTTT.

This chain uses TRBV7-8 with TRBJ2-4; 7 bases match TRBD1. Germline V gene lookup returns CDR1 SGHVS and CDR2 FQNEAQ. After removal of 1 base from V and 2 bases from J, the junction contained 11 bases not matched to a gene. This CDR3 spans 18 amino acids. The CDR3 nucleotides are TGTGCCAGCAGCTTAGGGGATGTCAGGGGGAAGCCCAAAAACATTCAGTACTTC. Encoded protein: CASSLGDVRGKPKNIQYF.

The rearrangement links TRBV11-2 to TRBJ2-5; 7 positions agree with TRBD2. Germline trimming cut 5 bases from V and 4 bases from J; bases unmatched to any gene: 7. This CDR3 has 14 amino acids. The germline CDR1 and CDR2 sequences are SGHAT and FQNNGV. CDR3 residues: CASSPPGRGETQYF. CDR3 sequence (DNA): TGTGCCAGCAGCCCCCCGGGGAGGGGAGAGACCCAGTACTTC.

This chain uses TRBV9 with TRBJ1-1; no clear D gene. The CDR3 extends over 13 amino acids. Trimming shortened V by 7 bases and J by 0 bases, and 10 bases separated the two germline ends. CDR1 SGDLS and CDR2 YYNGEE come from the germline V gene. For the CDR3, the DNA is TGTGCCAGCTCCTCGCAGGTGAACACTGAAGCTTTCTTT. This gives the protein CASSSQVNTEAFF.

This chain joins TRBV2 and TRBJ2-1; D is perhaps TRBD1 (5 bases). The CDR3 extends over 14 amino acids. CDR1 and CDR2 from the germline V gene are SNHLY and FYNNEI. Trimming removed 5 bases from V and 7 bases from J, with 15 bases in between. CDR3 DNA sequence: TGTGCCAGCAGTCCAGGTAGGGGTAAAAATGAGCAGTTCTTC. Translating gives CASSPGRGKNEQFF. The full variable domain, its missing parts supplied by reference TRBV2 and TRBJ2-1, is EPEVTQTPSHQVTQMGQEVILRCVPISNHLYFYWYRQILGQKVEFLVSFYNNEISEKSEIFDDQFSVERPDGSNFTLKIRSTKLEDSAMYFCASSPGRGKNEQFFGPGTRLTVL.

The genes are TRBV15 and TRBJ1-5; tentatively, D is TRBD1 (5 bases). The CDR3 has 15 amino acids. The V end was cut by 0 bases, the J end by 4 bases, with 10 bases between. The V gene's germline CDR1 is LNHNV and CDR2 YYDKDF (reference sequence). The CDR3 coding sequence is TGTGCCACCAGCAGAGATTATGGGGCTAATCAGCCCCAGCATTTT. It is translated as CATSRDYGANQPQHF.

The chain recombines TRBV9 with TRBJ2-1; D gene unclear. V was cut by 0 bases and J by 1 base, with 5 bases left in between. This CDR3 comprises 14 residues. CDR1 and CDR2 (germline): SGDLS, YYNGEE. The CDR3 here is CASSVGSSYNEQFF. CDR3 sequence (DNA): TGTGCCAGCAGCGTAGGGAGTTCCTACAATGAGCAGTTCTTC.

This clone was seen a few times. The chain carries TRBV6-1 and TRBJ2-7, with TRBD2 matching over 9 bases. Losses at the gene ends were 6 bases for V and 7 bases for J; bases not matched to a gene: 13. Germline V lookup: CDR1 MNHNS, CDR2 SASEGT. The CDR3 is 15 residues long. DNA for the CDR3: TGTGCCAGCAGGAGGACGCGGGAGGGCTTTGGGGAGCAGTACTTC. Protein: CASRRTREGFGEQYF.

V and J are TRBV6-5 and TRBJ2-7; D may be TRBD2 (6 bases). V was trimmed by 6 bases and J by 2 bases, leaving 17 bases between them. This CDR3 comprises 15 residues. Germline V gene sequence: CDR1 MNHEY, CDR2 SVGAGI. The DNA of the CDR3 is TGTGCCAGCAGCCGACGATCGGGCGGGGCCTACGAGCAGTACTTC. This encodes CASSRRSGGAYEQYF.